Sequencing of this TCR beta chain was carried out in a study of OX40 agonist ivuxolimab in advanced cancers. Overall study findings and caveats: No determination was made of the antigen specificity of the expanded peripheral T cells.

The germline CDR1 and CDR2 sequences are LNHDA and SQIVND (reference sequence). Trimming stripped 5 bases from V and 7 bases from J, with 12 bases between. The CDR3 spans 13 residues. The table came from immunoSEQ multiplex PCR; TCRdb's copy has only in-frame clones and leaves some out. The sample records fewer than 100,000 clones, roughly 91% being singletons. The count of this clone is one. Its specificity is not known. The TCR was taken from an adult with an advanced solid tumor such as melanoma, head and neck, liver or kidney cancer. Sequencing was performed on CD4+ or CD8+ T cells sorted from blood, taken in a trial of the OX40 agonist ivuxolimab. V gene TRBV19 combines with J gene TRBJ2-1; the D is unclear. The chain's CDR3 is CASSSALWNEQFF. DNA for the CDR3: TGTGCCAGTAGTTCAGCCCTTTGGAATGAGCAGTTCTTC. The full variable domain, rest sourced from reference TRBV19 and TRBJ2-1, is DGGITQSPKYLFRKEGQNVTLSCEQNLNHDAMYWYRQDPGQGLRLIYYSQIVNDFQKGDIAEGYSVSREKKESFPLTVTSAQKNPTAFYLCASSSALWNEQFFGPGTRLTVL.